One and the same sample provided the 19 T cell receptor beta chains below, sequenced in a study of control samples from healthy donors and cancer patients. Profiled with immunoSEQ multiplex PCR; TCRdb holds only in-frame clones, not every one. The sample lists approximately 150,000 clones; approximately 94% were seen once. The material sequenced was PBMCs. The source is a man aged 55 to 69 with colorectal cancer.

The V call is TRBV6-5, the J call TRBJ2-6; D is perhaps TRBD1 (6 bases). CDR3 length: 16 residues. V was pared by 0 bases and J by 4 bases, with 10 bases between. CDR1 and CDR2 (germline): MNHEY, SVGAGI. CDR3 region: CASSYSAGAGANVLTF. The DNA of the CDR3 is TGTGCCAGCAGTTACTCGGCAGGGGCGGGGGCCAACGTCCTGACTTTC.

This CDR3 is CASSEQKTTNEKLFF. The CDR3, as DNA: TGTGCCAGCAGCGAGCAGAAGACAACTAATGAAAAACTGTTTTTT. The rearrangement joins TRBV7-2 to TRBJ1-4; no definite D call. The CDR3 contains 15 residues. Germline CDR1 reads SGHTA; CDR2 reads FQGNSA. With 5 bases removed from V and 0 bases from J, the gap between germline ends came to 10 bases. The variable domain in full, completed from reference TRBV7-2 and TRBJ1-4, reads GAGVSQSPSNKVTEKGKDVELRCDPISGHTALYWYRQSLGQGLEFLIYFQGNSAPDKSGLPSDRFSAERTGGSVSTLTIQRTQQEDSAVYLCASSEQKTTNEKLFFGSGTQLSVL.

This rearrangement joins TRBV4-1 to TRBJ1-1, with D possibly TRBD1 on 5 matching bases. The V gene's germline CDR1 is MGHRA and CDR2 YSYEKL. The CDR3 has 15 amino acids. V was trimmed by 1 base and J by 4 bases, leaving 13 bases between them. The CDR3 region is CASSQGQGGGTEAFF. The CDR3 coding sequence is TGCGCCAGCAGCCAAGGGCAGGGTGGAGGCACTGAAGCTTTCTTT.

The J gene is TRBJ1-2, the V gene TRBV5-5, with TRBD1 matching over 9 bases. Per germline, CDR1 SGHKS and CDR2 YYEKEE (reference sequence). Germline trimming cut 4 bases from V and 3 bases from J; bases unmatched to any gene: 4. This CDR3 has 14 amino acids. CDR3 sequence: CASSPTGGDYGYTF. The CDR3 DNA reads TGTGCCAGCAGCCCGACAGGGGGTGACTATGGCTACACCTTC.

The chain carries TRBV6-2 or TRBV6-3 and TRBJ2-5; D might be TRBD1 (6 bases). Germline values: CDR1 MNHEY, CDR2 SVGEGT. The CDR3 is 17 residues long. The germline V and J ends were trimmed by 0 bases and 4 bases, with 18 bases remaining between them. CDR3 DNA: TGTGCCAGCAGTTACTCTGAACGGGGCAGGGGAAGAGAGACCCAGTACTTC. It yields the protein CASSYSERGRGRETQYF.

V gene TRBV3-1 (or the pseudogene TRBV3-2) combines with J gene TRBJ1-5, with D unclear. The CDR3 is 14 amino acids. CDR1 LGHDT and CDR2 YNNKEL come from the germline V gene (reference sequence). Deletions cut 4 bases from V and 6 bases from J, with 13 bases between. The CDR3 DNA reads TGTGCCAGCAGCCCGACGGGGTTTGGTCAGCCCCAGCATTTT. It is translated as CASSPTGFGQPQHF.

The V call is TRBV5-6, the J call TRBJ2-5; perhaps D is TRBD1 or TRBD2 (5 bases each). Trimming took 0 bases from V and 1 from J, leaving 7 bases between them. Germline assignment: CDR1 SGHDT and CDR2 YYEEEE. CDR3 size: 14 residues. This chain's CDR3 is CASSLGGSQETQYF. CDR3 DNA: TGTGCCAGCAGCTTGGGGGGGTCCCAAGAGACCCAGTACTTC. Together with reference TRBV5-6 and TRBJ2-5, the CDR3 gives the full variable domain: DAGVTQSPTHLIKTRGQQVTLRCSPKSGHDTVSWYQQALGQGPQFIFQYYEEEERQRGNFPDRFSGHQFPNYSSELNVNALLLGDSALYLCASSLGGSQETQYFGPGTRLLVL.

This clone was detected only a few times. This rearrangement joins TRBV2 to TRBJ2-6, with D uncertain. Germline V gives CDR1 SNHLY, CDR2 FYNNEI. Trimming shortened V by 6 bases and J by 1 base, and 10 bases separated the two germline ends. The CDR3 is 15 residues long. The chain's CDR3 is CASRTPSSGANVLTF. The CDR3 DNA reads TGTGCCAGCAGGACCCCCTCGTCTGGGGCCAACGTCCTGACTTTC.

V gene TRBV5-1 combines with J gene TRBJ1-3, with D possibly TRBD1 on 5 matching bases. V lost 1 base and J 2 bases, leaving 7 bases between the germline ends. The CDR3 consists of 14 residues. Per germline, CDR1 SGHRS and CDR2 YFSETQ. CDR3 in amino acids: CASSLTGTGNTIYF. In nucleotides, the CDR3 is TGCGCCAGCAGCTTGACAGGCACTGGAAACACCATATATTTT.

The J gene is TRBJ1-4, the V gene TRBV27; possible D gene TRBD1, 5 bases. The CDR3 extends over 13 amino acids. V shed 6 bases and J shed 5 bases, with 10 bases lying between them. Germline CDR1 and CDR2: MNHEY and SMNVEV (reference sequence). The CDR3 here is CASRDAGNEKLFF. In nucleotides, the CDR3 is TGTGCCAGCAGAGATGCAGGGAATGAAAAACTGTTTTTT.

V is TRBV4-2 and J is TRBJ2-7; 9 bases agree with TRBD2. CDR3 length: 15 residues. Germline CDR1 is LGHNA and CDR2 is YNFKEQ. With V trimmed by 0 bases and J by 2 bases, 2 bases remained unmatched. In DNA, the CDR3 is TGTGCCAGCAGCCAAGATGGCGGGGGGGCCTACGAGCAGTACTTC. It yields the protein CASSQDGGGAYEQYF.

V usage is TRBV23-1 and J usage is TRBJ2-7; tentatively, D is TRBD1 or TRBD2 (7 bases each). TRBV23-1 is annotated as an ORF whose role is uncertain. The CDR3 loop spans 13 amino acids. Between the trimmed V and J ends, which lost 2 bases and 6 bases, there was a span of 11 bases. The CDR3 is CASSQDREGEQYF. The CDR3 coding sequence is TGCGCCAGCAGTCAAGACAGGGAGGGCGAGCAGTACTTC.

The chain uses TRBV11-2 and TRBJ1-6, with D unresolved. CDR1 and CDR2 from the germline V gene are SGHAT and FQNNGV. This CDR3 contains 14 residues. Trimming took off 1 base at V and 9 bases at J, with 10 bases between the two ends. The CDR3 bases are TGTGCCAGCAGCTTAGGGGTTGAGATTTCACCCCTCCACTTT. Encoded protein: CASSLGVEISPLHF.

The CDR3 protein is CASSLERGPQPQHF. CDR3 DNA sequence: TGTGCCAGCAGCTTGGAGAGGGGTCCTCAGCCCCAGCATTTT. This chain uses TRBV5-8 with TRBJ1-5, with a weak D call TRBD1 (5 bases). CDR3 length: 14 amino acids. V was trimmed by 0 bases and J by 6 bases, leaving 10 bases between them. Germline V CDR1 and CDR2: SGHTS, YDEGEE.

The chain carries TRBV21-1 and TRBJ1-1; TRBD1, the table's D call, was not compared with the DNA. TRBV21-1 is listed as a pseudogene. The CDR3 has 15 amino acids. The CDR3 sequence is CASSKSTGFDAEAFF. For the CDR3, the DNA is TGTGCCAGCAGCAAATCCACAGGATTTGATGCTGAAGCTTTCTTT.

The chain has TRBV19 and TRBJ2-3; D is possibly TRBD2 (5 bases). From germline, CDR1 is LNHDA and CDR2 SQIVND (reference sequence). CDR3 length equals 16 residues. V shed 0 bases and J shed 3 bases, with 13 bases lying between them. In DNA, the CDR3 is TGTGCCAGTAGTATAGACCACGGCCCGGGGACAGATACGCAGTATTTT. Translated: CASSIDHGPGTDTQYF.

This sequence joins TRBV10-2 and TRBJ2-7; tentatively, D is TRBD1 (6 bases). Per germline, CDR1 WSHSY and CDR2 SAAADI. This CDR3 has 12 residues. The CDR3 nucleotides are TGCGCTTCCTCCAGGGGCTCCTACGAGCAGTACTTC. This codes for CASSRGSYEQYF.

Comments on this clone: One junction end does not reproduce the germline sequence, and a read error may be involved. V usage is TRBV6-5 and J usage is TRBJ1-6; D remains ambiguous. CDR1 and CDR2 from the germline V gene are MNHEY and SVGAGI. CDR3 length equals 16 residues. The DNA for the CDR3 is TGTGCCAGCAGTTCACGGGAGACCTCCAATAATTCACCCCTCCACTTT. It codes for CASSSRETSNNSPLHF.

This CDR3 reads CASSPGPSGDQPQHF. The CDR3 nucleotides read TGCGCCAGCAGCCCGGGACCTTCGGGGGATCAGCCCCAGCATTTT. This chain links TRBV4-1 with TRBJ1-5, with D possibly matching TRBD1 (5 bases). Trimming removed 4 bases from V and 5 bases from J, with 15 bases in between. Germline values: CDR1 MGHRA, CDR2 YSYEKL. CDR3 length: 15 residues.